One sample yielded the 19 T cell receptor beta chains listed below, sequenced in a study of blood T cell repertoires in COVID-19. The assay was immunoSEQ multiplex PCR, and TCRdb's table has in-frame clones only and misses some. The data hold fewer than 300,000 clones, with 70% to 90% observed a single time. The sample comprised peripheral blood. The receptors stem from a woman in her twenties or thirties with COVID-19, enrolled during active disease.

This clone was seen only a few times. DNA of the CDR3: TGTGCCAGCAGCTTCTCGGGCCAGGGGACCTACGAGCAGTACTTC. It codes for CASSFSGQGTYEQYF. The V gene is TRBV11-2, the J gene TRBJ2-7; D is perhaps TRBD1 (6 bases). The CDR3 has 15 amino acids. Per the germline V gene, CDR1 is SGHAT and CDR2 is FQNNGV. With 3 bases removed from V and 2 bases from J, the gap between germline ends came to 14 bases.

This CDR3 is CASSAGRGPYNEQFF. The DNA of the CDR3 is TGTGCCAGTAGTGCTGGCAGGGGGCCCTACAATGAGCAGTTCTTC. The gene calls are TRBV19 and TRBJ2-1, with 8 bases matching TRBD1. CDR1 is LNHDA, CDR2 SQIVND, per germline (reference sequence). After removal of 5 bases from V and 2 bases from J, the junction contained 5 bases not matched to a gene. The CDR3 totals 15 residues. Together with reference TRBV19 and TRBJ2-1, the CDR3 gives the full variable domain: DGGITQSPKYLFRKEGQNVTLSCEQNLNHDAMYWYRQDPGQGLRLIYYSQIVNDFQKGDIAEGYSVSREKKESFPLTVTSAQKNPTAFYLCASSAGRGPYNEQFFGPGTRLTVL.

This rearrangement joins TRBV7-9 to TRBJ2-3, with 7 nucleotides matching TRBD1. The ends lost 2 bases at V and 10 bases at J; junction bases unmatched: 12. The germline V gene encodes CDR1 SEHNR and CDR2 FQNEAQ (reference sequence). The CDR3 runs 15 residues. The CDR3 sequence: CASSLPGGSLEAQYF. The CDR3 DNA follows: TGTGCCAGCAGCTTACCAGGGGGTTCCCTCGAGGCGCAGTATTTT.

This clone came up once. The chain recombines TRBV7-9 with TRBJ1-4, with TRBD1 identical over 9 bases. After removal of 3 bases from V and 5 bases from J, the junction contained 10 bases not matched to a gene. Looked up from germline, CDR1 is SEHNR and CDR2 is FQNEAQ (reference sequence). This CDR3 comprises 17 residues. The DNA for the CDR3 is TGTGCCAGCAGCTTTCGGGCGGGGGACAGGGAGAATGAAAAACTGTTTTTT. Amino acids: CASSFRAGDRENEKLFF.

This chain's CDR3 is CASSLSKAGGVDEQFF. CDR3 sequence (DNA): TGTGCCAGCAGTTTATCTAAAGCAGGGGGCGTGGATGAGCAGTTCTTC. The V and J genes are TRBV27 and TRBJ2-1, with 8 bases lining up with TRBD1. The CDR3 extends over 16 amino acids. Germline-derived CDR1 and CDR2 are MNHEY and SMNVEV (reference sequence). Trimming removed 0 bases from V and 8 bases from J; junction bases left unmatched: 9.

This chain connects TRBV6-5 to TRBJ2-1; 9 positions match TRBD2. CDR1 MNHEY and CDR2 SVGAGI come from the germline V gene. This CDR3 is built from 15 residues. The ends lost 0 bases at V and 5 bases at J; junction bases unmatched: 2. CDR3 sequence (DNA): TGTGCCAGCAGTTACTCGCTAGCGGGGAACAATGAGCAGTTCTTC. Translated, it gives CASSYSLAGNNEQFF.

This chain connects TRBV7-2 to TRBJ2-1; 10 bases fit TRBD2. Germline values: CDR1 SGHTA, CDR2 FQGNSA. The CDR3 consists of 17 residues. The J segment lost 2 bases and the V segment lost 7 bases, leaving 11 bases of the junction unmatched. The CDR3: CASTVGRTSGTYNEQFF. CDR3 in DNA: TGTGCCAGCACCGTTGGTCGGACTAGCGGTACCTACAATGAGCAGTTCTTC.

The chain employs TRBV11-3 and TRBJ2-1; D perhaps matches TRBD1 (6 bases). Germline V lookup: CDR1 SGHNT, CDR2 YENEEA. The CDR3 is made up of 16 amino acids. The germline V and J ends were trimmed by 4 bases and 4 bases, with 17 bases remaining between them. The CDR3 DNA is TGTGCCAGCAGCTCTAACAGGGCTTCCAATTACAATGAGCAGTTCTTC. Translating gives CASSSNRASNYNEQFF. The entire variable domain, with the rest obtained from reference TRBV11-3 and TRBJ2-1, is as follows: EAGVVQSPRYKIIEKKQPVAFWCNPISGHNTLYWYLQNLGQGPELLIRYENEEAVDDSQLPKDRFSAERLKGVDSTLKIQPAELGDSAVYLCASSSNRASNYNEQFFGPGTRLTVL.

The chain joins TRBV19 to TRBJ2-3; D call uncertain. With 7 bases removed from V and 6 bases from J, the gap between germline ends came to 17 bases. The CDR3 sequence is 14 residues long. Germline CDR1 LNHDA, CDR2 SQIVND (reference sequence). CDR3 region: CASTDSSSGDTQYF. The CDR3 bases are TGTGCCAGTACCGATTCAAGCTCGGGTGATACGCAGTATTTT.

V and J are TRBV28 and TRBJ1-1, with D possibly matching TRBD1 (6 bases). The germline V gene has CDR1 MDHEN and CDR2 SYDVKM. V shed 7 bases and J shed 0 bases, with 12 bases lying between them. The CDR3 extends over 14 amino acids. CDR3 nucleotide sequence: TGTGCCAGCAATCATAGGGGGATGAACACTGAAGCTTTCTTT. It yields the protein CASNHRGMNTEAFF.

The rearrangement links TRBV30 to TRBJ1-2; tentatively, D is TRBD1 (5 bases). The CDR3 has 15 amino acids. The V end lost 2 bases, the J end lost 3 bases, and 16 bases lay between the germline ends. CDR1 and CDR2 from the germline V gene are GTSNPN and SVGIG (reference sequence). The CDR3 DNA reads TGTGCCTGGAGTTTGGAACCTGGGGGGTACTATGGCTACACCTTC. This codes for CAWSLEPGGYYGYTF.

The chain combines TRBV19 with TRBJ1-1; 11 nucleotides match TRBD1. The J segment lost 8 bases and the V segment lost 9 bases, leaving 8 bases of the junction unmatched. Germline values: CDR1 LNHDA, CDR2 SQIVND (reference sequence). The CDR3 totals 13 residues. The CDR3 spells CASRGQGVGEAFF. The CDR3 DNA sequence: TGTGCCAGCCGGGGACAGGGGGTTGGGGAAGCTTTCTTT.

The chain uses TRBV3-1 (or the pseudogene TRBV3-2) and TRBJ2-1; TRBD2 matches at 10 bases. V trimming: 4 bases; J trimming: 9 bases; junction bases outside the gene matches: 30. The CDR3 consists of 22 residues. Germline V gene sequence: CDR1 LGHDT, CDR2 YNNKEL (reference sequence). This chain's CDR3 is CASSPTNLVTSGGAGSRGEQFF. CDR3 DNA: TGTGCCAGCAGCCCCACCAACTTGGTAACAAGCGGGGGGGCAGGCAGTCGCGGTGAGCAGTTCTTC.

The gene calls are TRBV6-4 and TRBJ1-2, with D perhaps TRBD1 (5 bases). The CDR3 loop spans 15 amino acids. The germline V gene encodes CDR1 MRHNA and CDR2 SNTAGT. Deletions cut 6 bases from V and 0 bases from J, with 14 bases between. The CDR3: CASSRDRETNYGYTF. In nucleotides, the CDR3 is TGTGCCAGCAGCCGCGACAGAGAAACTAACTATGGCTACACCTTC.

The V call is TRBV2, the J call TRBJ2-1, with D perhaps matching TRBD1 (6 bases). V shed 6 bases and J shed 7 bases, with 40 bases lying between them. Germline assignment: CDR1 SNHLY and CDR2 FYNNEI. The CDR3 totals 22 residues. The CDR3 here is CASRESPRGGSPGGGAANEQFF. Written as DNA, the CDR3 is TGTGCCAGCAGAGAGTCCCCCCGAGGGGGTAGTCCGGGTGGGGGTGCTGCGAATGAGCAGTTCTTC.

The gene calls are TRBV19 and TRBJ1-2; possible D gene TRBD1, 5 bases. Between the trimmed V and J ends, which lost 5 bases and 14 bases, there was a span of 15 bases. From germline, CDR1 is LNHDA and CDR2 SQIVND (reference sequence). There are 11 residues in the CDR3. The CDR3 DNA reads TGTGCCAGTAGTCTGGGGCGCAGGAAGACCTTC. Translation gives CASSLGRRKTF.

This sequence joins TRBV15 and TRBJ1-3; the D gene is possibly TRBD1 (5 bases). The CDR3 spans 16 residues. From germline, CDR1 is LNHNV and CDR2 YYDKDF (reference sequence). With 0 bases removed from V and 3 bases from J, the gap between germline ends came to 12 bases. This chain's CDR3 is CATSRDLGVGGNTIYF. CDR3 nucleotide sequence: TGTGCCACCAGCAGAGATTTAGGGGTGGGTGGAAACACCATATATTTT. The full variable domain, with the rest looked up from reference TRBV15 and TRBJ1-3, is DAMVIQNPRYQVTQFGKPVTLSCSQTLNHNVMYWYQQKSSQAPKLLFHYYDKDFNNEADTPDNFQSRRPNTSFCFLDIRSPGLGDTAMYLCATSRDLGVGGNTIYFGEGSWLTVV.

This chain joins TRBV12-5 and TRBJ1-1; D unresolved. The CDR3 consists of 12 residues. From germline, CDR1 is LGHNT and CDR2 FRNRAP. The germline V and J ends were trimmed by 4 bases and 7 bases, with 10 bases remaining between them. The CDR3, as DNA: TGTGCTAGTGGTTCTGGCACCAGTGAAGCTTTCTTT. It is translated as CASGSGTSEAFF.

This clone was seen only once. The chain is built from TRBV5-1 and TRBJ2-3; possibly TRBD1 for D (5 bases). The germline CDR1 and CDR2 sequences are SGHRS and YFSETQ. With 1 base removed from V and 6 bases from J, the gap between germline ends came to 15 bases. The CDR3 extends over 15 amino acids. CDR3 sequence reads: CASSLLGRVGDTQYF. For the CDR3, the DNA is TGCGCCAGCAGCTTGTTAGGCAGGGTTGGGGATACGCAGTATTTT.